Listed below are T cell receptor beta chains from one sample, sequenced in a study of T cells in narcolepsy. The table came from immunoSEQ multiplex PCR; TCRdb's copy has only in-frame clones and leaves some out. The sample yields some 24,000 clones, 75% to 90% seen once. The sample taken for sequencing was CD45RA- memory CD4+ T cells from PBMCs. The receptors derive from a human donor with narcolepsy. The CDR3 runs from the conserved cysteine through the conserved F or W. Each record gives: J gene, D gene, V gene, clone size, CDR3 protein, CDR3 DNA. A D gene is named only where the DNA matches it firmly. Clone size appears in some rows only: once, few, many, or a class for an expanded clone.

TRBJ1-1 TRBD1 TRBV9 NA CASSPTTGKGLHAFF TGTGCCAGCAGCCCAACGACAGGGAAGGGCCTGCATGCTTTCTTT
TRBJ1-2 NA TRBV30 NA CAWNPSKNYGYTF TGTGCCTGGAATCCAAGCAAAAACTATGGCTACACCTTC
TRBJ2-7 TRBD1 TRBV29-1 NA CSVRTGGPYEQYF TGCAGCGTTAGGACAGGGGGTCCTTACGAGCAGTACTTC
TRBJ2-7 TRBD1 TRBV19 NA CASSIRGSPRTGAYEQYF TGTGCCAGTAGTATTCGTGGTTCTCCTAGGACAGGGGCCTACGAGCAGTACTTC
TRBJ2-3 NA TRBV19 NA CASSSRLLGGLGTDTQYF TGTGCCAGTAGTTCCCGGCTCCTAGGCGGTTTGGGCACAGATACGCAGTATTTT
TRBJ2-3 TRBD2 TRBV7-2 NA CASSLRSFGGRALVDTQYF TGTGCCAGCAGCTTAAGGTCGTTTGGCGGGAGGGCCTTGGTAGATACGCAGTATTTT
TRBJ1-1 NA TRBV12-2 once CASRLEIRDLKTTEAFF TGTGCAAGTCGCTTAGAGATCCGAGACCTCAAAACTACGGAAGCTTTCTTT
TRBJ2-7 NA TRBV30 NA CAWSVLRGPSYEQYF TGTGCCTGGAGTGTACTAAGGGGCCCTTCCTACGAGCAGTACTTC
TRBJ1-4 NA TRBV19 few CASTSGATNEKLFF TGTGCCAGTACTTCAGGGGCCACTAATGAAAAACTGTTTTTT
TRBJ2-2 NA TRBV7-8 NA CASSRKRTNTGELFF TGTGCCAGCAGCCGAAAGCGGACGAACACCGGGGAGCTGTTTTTT
TRBJ2-3 TRBD1 TRBV7-3 NA CASSAQGADTQYF TGTGCCAGCAGCGCCCAGGGGGCAGATACGCAGTATTTT
TRBJ2-1 NA TRBV5-6 NA CASSFSLTTYNEQFF TGTGCCAGCAGCTTTAGTCTCACTACGTACAATGAGCAGTTCTTC
TRBJ2-1 TRBD2 TRBV7-9 NA CASRTSGSSDEQFF TGTGCCAGCAGGACTAGCGGGAGTTCCGATGAGCAGTTCTTC
TRBJ2-2 TRBD1 TRBV28 NA CASSVRQGLTGELFF TGTGCCAGCAGCGTAAGACAGGGGTTGACCGGGGAGCTGTTTTTT
TRBJ2-5 TRBD2 TRBV10-3 NA CAISDLTSGQETQYF TGTGCCATCAGTGACCTCACTAGCGGACAAGAGACCCAGTACTTC
TRBJ1-2 NA TRBV20-1 NA CSGGDRYGYTF TGCAGCGGGGGGGACCGATATGGCTACACCTTC
TRBJ1-2 NA TRBV29-1 NA CSVRTGFYGYTF TGCAGCGTGCGAACAGGGTTCTATGGCTACACCTTC
TRBJ2-7 NA TRBV15 NA CATSRDYPGHEQYF TGTGCCACCAGCAGAGATTATCCAGGGCACGAGCAGTACTTC
TRBJ2-3 TRBD2 TRBV5-1 few CASSQDPGTSGTLPRPVTQYF TGCGCCAGCAGTCAAGACCCCGGGACTAGCGGGACCCTTCCCCGCCCGGTTACGCAGTATTTT
TRBJ1-6 NA TRBV10-3 NA CAIARRDLDSPLHF TGTGCCATAGCCCGCCGGGATTTGGATTCACCCCTCCACTTT
TRBJ2-7 TRBD1 TRBV7-3 NA CASSRTGGDEQYF TGTGCCAGCAGCCGGACAGGGGGCGACGAGCAGTACTTC
TRBJ2-7 TRBD2 TRBV19 NA CASSSTSDTYEQYF TGTGCCAGTAGCTCGACTAGCGACACCTACGAGCAGTACTTC
TRBJ2-7 TRBD2 TRBV5-1 NA CASSSGGTSGKGAYEQYF TGCGCCAGCAGCTCCGGGGGGACTAGCGGAAAAGGGGCCTACGAGCAGTACTTC
TRBJ2-2 NA TRBV6-1 NA CASKQILSGNGELFF TGTGCCAGCAAACAAATCTTGTCGGGTAACGGGGAGCTGTTTTTT
TRBJ2-7 NA TRBV7-2 NA CASSLPETYEQYF TGTGCCAGCAGCTTGCCGGAGACGTACGAGCAGTACTTC
TRBJ1-2 NA TRBV30 NA CAWSIGWGDDGYTF TGTGCCTGGAGTATTGGTTGGGGCGATGATGGCTACACCTTC
TRBJ2-3 TRBD2 TRBV6-5 NA CASSYSSGRATDTQYF TGTGCCAGCAGTTACTCTAGCGGGAGGGCAACAGATACGCAGTATTTT
TRBJ2-5 NA TRBV7-2 NA CASSPVGGPVETQYF TGTGCCAGCAGCCCTGTGGGGGGTCCGGTGGAGACCCAGTACTTC
TRBJ2-7 NA TRBV2 NA CASRGDSAYEQYF TGTGCCAGCAGGGGGGACTCTGCCTACGAGCAGTACTTC
TRBJ1-5 NA TRBV2 NA CASEGETVVSNQPQHF TGTGCCAGCGAAGGAGAGACGGTGGTGAGCAATCAGCCCCAGCATTTT
TRBJ2-3 TRBD2 TRBV5-4 NA CASSLALAGALDTQYF TGTGCCAGCAGCTTGGCCCTAGCGGGAGCTTTAGATACGCAGTATTTT
TRBJ2-6 NA TRBV5-1 NA CASRFGQSTSGANVLTF TGCGCCAGCAGGTTTGGACAGTCGACTTCTGGGGCCAACGTCCTGACTTTC
TRBJ2-2 NA TRBV28 NA CASRNRDHTGELFF TGTGCCAGCAGGAACAGGGACCACACCGGGGAGCTGTTTTTT
TRBJ2-2 NA TRBV10-3 NA CAIRAGYGELFF TGTGCCATCAGGGCAGGGTACGGGGAGCTGTTTTTT
TRBJ2-3 TRBD1 TRBV14 NA CASSQFPGQERTDTQYF TGTGCCAGCAGCCAATTCCCTGGACAGGAGAGAACAGATACGCAGTATTTT
TRBJ1-1 NA TRBV15 once CATSRDRGLNTEAFF TGTGCCACCAGCAGAGACAGGGGCCTGAACACTGAAGCTTTCTTT
TRBJ2-4 TRBD1 TRBV5-1 NA CASSSGTGLLENIQYF TGCGCCAGCAGCTCCGGGACAGGGCTGTTGGAAAACATTCAGTACTTC
TRBJ1-2 TRBD1 TRBV18 NA CASSPQSDRESGYTF TGTGCCAGCTCACCCCAATCGGACAGGGAGAGCGGCTACACCTTC
TRBJ1-5 NA TRBV2 NA CASSRQTHSNQPQHF TGTGCCAGCAGTCGACAGACCCATAGCAATCAGCCCCAGCATTTT
TRBJ2-3 TRBD2 TRBV19 NA CASSIRSGNADTQYF TGTGCCAGTAGTATACGGAGCGGGAATGCAGATACGCAGTATTTT
TRBJ2-3 NA TRBV10-3 NA CAISDASPDTQYF TGTGCCATCAGCGATGCTAGCCCAGATACGCAGTATTTT
TRBJ2-1 NA TRBV2 NA CATALGSLMEQFF TGTGCCACCGCCCTCGGGTCTCTGATGGAGCAGTTCTTC
TRBJ2-3 TRBD2 TRBV6-1 NA CSTSGRLSTQYF TGTTCCACTAGCGGGAGATTATCCACGCAGTATTTT
TRBJ1-5 NA TRBV7-5 NA CVRSFPRGHSNQPQHF TGTGTCAGAAGCTTTCCCAGGGGCCATAGCAATCAGCCCCAGCATTTT
TRBJ2-7 TRBD2 TRBV6-4 once CASSRTSGPSSEQYF TGTGCCAGCAGCCGCACTAGCGGACCCTCGAGCGAGCAGTACTTC
TRBJ2-7 NA TRBV28 NA CASSFPRTPPYEQYF TGTGCCAGCAGTTTCCCGAGGACACCCCCCTACGAGCAGTACTTC
TRBJ1-2 TRBD1 TRBV19 NA CASSIQGVNYGYTF TGTGCCAGTAGTATACAGGGGGTGAACTATGGCTACACCTTC
TRBJ2-2 NA TRBV5-4 NA CASSLSPGLETGELFF TGTGCCAGCAGCTTGTCCCCGGGACTGGAAACCGGAGAGCTGTTTTTT